The 25 T cell receptor beta chains presented below share a single source sample, sequenced in a study of cytomegalovirus exposure and HLA in healthy donors (dated by TCRdb to 2016 to 2017). Library preparation employed the immunoSEQ multiplex PCR assay. For the multiplex PCR, a mixture combining 60 forward primers for TCR Vbeta segments and 13 reverse primers for TCR Jbeta segments was used. The immuneACCESS repertoire file appears here via TCRdb, limited to in-frame rearrangements. These files lack a portion of the clones; in checked studies, under half of the deficit traces to unresolved V genes, and the cause of the others is not known. The sample table holds approximately 170,000 clones, of which around 76% were seen once. The ten largest clonotypes hold approximately 1.5% of the sample. The sample was PBMCs. The receptor set was obtained from a man aged 40-50 years in good health and CMV-seronegative.

The genes are TRBV19 and TRBJ2-7; possibly TRBD2 for D (5 bases). Germline values: CDR1 LNHDA, CDR2 SQIVND (reference sequence). This CDR3 comprises 15 residues. Trimming stripped 2 bases from V and 2 bases from J, with 13 bases between. The CDR3 loop is CASSILPGIAYEQYF. CDR3 DNA: TGTGCCAGTAGTATACTTCCGGGAATCGCCTACGAGCAGTACTTC.

This chain uses TRBV6-6 with TRBJ2-3, with TRBD2 identical over 12 bases. From germline, CDR1 is MNHNY and CDR2 SVGAGI (reference sequence). This CDR3 region has 16 residues. V dropped 6 bases and J dropped 0; count of bases not matched to a gene: 4. CDR3 loop: CASRGLAGSSTDTQYF. The CDR3, as DNA: TGTGCCAGCAGAGGACTAGCGGGGAGTAGCACAGATACGCAGTATTTT.

The chain combines TRBV14 with TRBJ1-1; D not resolved. The germline CDR1 and CDR2 sequences are SGHDN and FVKESK. This CDR3 has 13 amino acids. Trimming stripped 0 bases from V and 3 bases from J, with 5 bases between. CDR3 in amino acids: CASSQDLYTEAFF. As DNA, the CDR3 is TGTGCCAGCAGCCAAGATCTGTACACTGAAGCTTTCTTT.

This clone was detected only once. The chain combines TRBV9 with TRBJ2-2, with 7 bases fitting TRBD2. The CDR3 runs 17 residues. The V and J ends lost 4 bases and 2 bases, in that order; junction bases with no gene match: 11. Germline loops: CDR1 SGDLS, CDR2 YYNGEE. The CDR3 DNA sequence: TGTGCCAGCAGCCTCCGCCTCGGGACTACAAACACCGGGGAGCTGTTTTTT. This codes for CASSLRLGTTNTGELFF.

The chain carries TRBV5-1 and TRBJ2-5; D possibly corresponds to TRBD1 (5 bases). Germline V gives CDR1 SGHRS, CDR2 YFSETQ. V was trimmed by 4 bases and J by 5 bases, leaving 15 bases between them. The CDR3 runs to 14 residues. CDR3 sequence (DNA): TGCGCCAGCAGCCAGAGCAGGGTCGGGGAGACCCAGTACTTC. Protein: CASSQSRVGETQYF.

Regarding this clone: A junction boundary mismatches the germline segment, possibly from a read error. The chain carries TRBV30 and TRBJ2-6, with D possibly being TRBD1 (5 bases). Germline-derived CDR1 and CDR2 are GTSNPN and SVGIG (reference sequence). CDR3 length: 14 residues. The CDR3 reads CAWGIHSGANGLTF. The CDR3 DNA reads TGTGCCTGGGGCATCCACTCTGGGGCCAACGGCCTGACTTTC.

The chain couples TRBV5-5 to TRBJ1-2; TRBD1 is a possible D gene (6 bases). The CDR3 sequence is 15 residues long. V lost 3 bases, J lost 4 bases, and 16 bases lay in between. Germline lookup yields CDR1 SGHKS and CDR2 YYEKEE (reference sequence). CDR3 loop: CASSSGQGGTYGYTF. The DNA of the CDR3 is TGTGCCAGCAGCTCGGGACAAGGGGGTACCTATGGCTACACCTTC.

The chain joins TRBV5-4 to TRBJ1-1; perhaps TRBD1 as D (6 bases). The V and J ends lost 4 bases and 1 base respectively, with 8 bases between them. The length of the CDR3 is 13 residues. Germline V gives CDR1 SGHNT, CDR2 YYREEE (reference sequence). The CDR3 DNA sequence: TGTGCCAGCAGCCAACAGGGGAACACTGAAGCTTTCTTT. Protein sequence: CASSQQGNTEAFF.

Only a few counts were recorded for this clone. The chain has TRBV13 and TRBJ1-2; tentatively, D is TRBD1 (6 bases). V was shortened by 3 bases and J by 0 bases, with 11 bases between the two germline ends. CDR3 length equals 15 residues. CDR1 and CDR2 (germline): PRHDT, FYEKMQ (reference sequence). Here the CDR3 reads CASSFDRRTNYGYTF. In nucleotides, the CDR3 is TGTGCCAGCAGCTTCGACAGGCGCACTAACTATGGCTACACCTTC.

This rearrangement joins TRBV19 to TRBJ2-7; possible D gene TRBD2, 6 bases. Trimming shortened V by 6 bases and J by 2 bases, and 11 bases separated the two germline ends. The CDR3 consists of 13 residues. The V gene's germline CDR1 is LNHDA and CDR2 SQIVND (reference sequence). The CDR3 sequence: CASSAGQTYEQYF. The CDR3 DNA follows: TGTGCCAGTAGCGCGGGGCAGACCTACGAGCAGTACTTC.

CDR3 amino acids: CASSQLGTDEQYV. The DNA for the CDR3 is TGCGCCAGCAGCCAGCTAGGGACAGACGAGCAGTACGTC. V gene TRBV5-1 combines with J gene TRBJ2-7; TRBD1 matches at 7 bases. Germline V CDR1 and CDR2: SGHRS, YFSETQ. V shed 4 bases and J 5 bases; nucleotides not matched to a gene: 6. The CDR3 runs to 13 residues.

The gene calls are TRBV4-1 and TRBJ2-2, with 10 bases that match TRBD1. V was pared by 5 bases and J by 5 bases, with 5 bases of the junction left unmatched. There are 15 residues in the CDR3. Germline V gene data show CDR1 as MGHRA and CDR2 as YSYEKL. The CDR3 reads CASSTQDRGTGELFF. The CDR3 nucleotides read TGCGCCAGCAGCACCCAGGACAGGGGGACCGGGGAGCTGTTTTTT.

The chain's CDR3 is CASSPYGFGNTEAFF. DNA of the CDR3: TGTGCCAGCAGCCCCTACGGGTTTGGGAACACTGAAGCTTTCTTT. The V gene is TRBV4-2, the J gene TRBJ1-1; no clear D. The CDR3 extends over 15 amino acids. Between the trimmed V and J ends, which lost 4 bases and 1 base, there was a span of 13 bases. Germline V CDR1 and CDR2: LGHNA, YNFKEQ.

V is TRBV18 and J is TRBJ1-4; TRBD1 aligns across 7 bases. The trim removed 6 bases at V and 4 bases at J, leaving 8 bases unmatched. Germline V gene data show CDR1 as KGHSH and CDR2 as LQKENI. The CDR3 runs to 15 residues. The CDR3 is CASSLRDSINEKLFF. CDR3 nucleotide sequence: TGTGCCAGCTCCCTCCGGGACAGTATTAATGAAAAACTGTTTTTT.

The J gene is TRBJ2-7, the V gene TRBV5-1, with 7 bases matching TRBD1. The CDR3 runs 14 residues. V lost 5 bases to trimming and J lost 0 bases; unmatched junction nucleotides: 5. The germline V gene has CDR1 SGHRS and CDR2 YFSETQ. This CDR3 is CASRYRDSSYEQYF. CDR3 DNA sequence: TGCGCCAGCAGGTACCGGGACAGCTCCTACGAGCAGTACTTC.

The chain employs TRBV7-8 and TRBJ1-5, with 7 bases identical to TRBD1. V was clipped by 6 bases and J by 1 base; unmatched bases: 6. The germline V gene has CDR1 SGHVS and CDR2 FQNEAQ. This CDR3 is 15 amino acids long. The CDR3 DNA reads as TGTGCCAGCAGAAAGACAGGGTGGAGCAATCAGCCCCAGCATTTT. Encoded protein: CASRKTGWSNQPQHF.

This CDR3 reads CASSSTSGGYNEQFF. In DNA, the CDR3 is TGTGCCAGCAGCTCGACTAGCGGAGGTTACAATGAGCAGTTCTTC. This chain links TRBV7-9 with TRBJ2-1, with 9 bases fitting TRBD2. With V trimmed by 4 bases and J by 4 bases, 5 bases remained unmatched. Germline CDR1 and CDR2: SEHNR and FQNEAQ (reference sequence). The CDR3 has 15 amino acids.

The chain couples TRBV30 to TRBJ2-2; possibly TRBD1 for D (5 bases). V dropped 4 bases and J dropped 6 bases, with 27 bases sitting between them. The V gene's germline CDR1 is GTSNPN and CDR2 SVGIG (reference sequence). This CDR3 has 18 residues. CDR3 nucleotides: TGTGCCTGGACCGCCTTCGCGGACACGGAGACACTGGCCGGGGAGCTGTTTTTT. It translates to CAWTAFADTETLAGELFF.

V is TRBV9 and J is TRBJ1-5, with D unclear. This CDR3 has 15 residues. Germline CDR1 is SGDLS and CDR2 is YYNGEE. V was pared by 0 bases and J by 5 bases, with 12 bases between. This CDR3 is CASSVGEGNDQPQHF. CDR3 DNA sequence: TGTGCCAGCAGCGTAGGAGAGGGTAACGATCAGCCCCAGCATTTT.

The chain has TRBV5-4 and TRBJ2-3; D not certain. The CDR3 consists of 14 residues. V lost 4 bases and J lost 0, with 9 bases in between. Germline loops: CDR1 SGHNT, CDR2 YYREEE (reference sequence). This CDR3 reads CASSKTGSTDTQYF. The CDR3 DNA follows: TGTGCCAGCAGCAAGACTGGTAGCACAGATACGCAGTATTTT.

V usage is TRBV7-9 and J usage is TRBJ1-2, with no clear D. The CDR3 is 14 residues long. Trimming took 1 base from V and 7 from J, leaving 13 bases between them. Germline assignment: CDR1 SEHNR and CDR2 FQNEAQ (reference sequence). CDR3 in DNA: TGTGCCAGCAGCTTAGAAGGAGGGATGGGTGGCTACACCTTC. It specifies CASSLEGGMGGYTF.

J is TRBJ2-2 and V is TRBV5-1; maybe TRBD1 (7 bases). The CDR3 length is 19 residues. V was trimmed by 3 bases and J by 6 bases, leaving 27 bases between them. Looked up from germline, CDR1 is SGHRS and CDR2 is YFSETQ. CDR3 coding DNA: TGCGCCAGCAGCTACCATATCGGACAGGAGACGGGGGCCGCCGGGGAGCTGTTTTTT. This sequence encodes CASSYHIGQETGAAGELFF. The whole variable domain, remainder taken from reference TRBV5-1 and TRBJ2-2, is KAGVTQTPRYLIKTRGQQVTLSCSPISGHRSVSWYQQTPGQGLQFLFEYFSETQRNKGNFPGRFSGRQFSNSRSEMNVSTLELGDSALYLCASSYHIGQETGAAGELFFGEGSRLTVL.

This rearrangement joins TRBV2 to TRBJ1-2; D remains unclear. CDR3 length: 14 amino acids. V gave up 8 bases and J gave up 2 bases, with 15 bases separating them. Germline lookup yields CDR1 SNHLY and CDR2 FYNNEI. As DNA, the CDR3 is TGTGCCAGCCTGATCGCCGATCAGAACTATGGCTACACCTTC. Protein product: CASLIADQNYGYTF.

This rearrangement joins TRBV11-2 to TRBJ1-2, with 9 nucleotides matching TRBD1. Germline assignment: CDR1 SGHAT and CDR2 FQNNGV. J was trimmed by 8 bases and V by 4 bases; bases with no gene match: 11. This CDR3 is 15 amino acids long. CDR3: CASSSIRDRVEGYTF. DNA for the CDR3: TGTGCCAGCAGCTCCATCCGGGACAGGGTGGAAGGCTACACCTTC.

The chain couples TRBV7-9 to TRBJ2-1; 8 bases line up with TRBD1. There are 14 residues in the CDR3. Germline V CDR1 and CDR2: SEHNR, FQNEAQ (reference sequence). The trim removed 1 base at V and 8 bases at J, leaving 4 bases unmatched. The CDR3 region is CASSLVGTGDEQFF. For the CDR3, the DNA is TGTGCCAGCAGCTTAGTAGGGACAGGCGATGAGCAGTTCTTC.